A single sample is the source of the 7 T cell receptor beta chains below, sequenced in a study of OX40 agonist ivuxolimab in advanced cancers. Libraries were prepared by immunoSEQ multiplex PCR; TCRdb keeps only in-frame clonotypes and omits some of them. The sample includes approximately 69,000 clones, 75% to 85% of them seen just once. Specimen: CD4+ or CD8+ T cells sorted from blood, collected in a trial of the OX40 agonist ivuxolimab. Receptors originate from an adult with an advanced solid tumor such as melanoma, head and neck, liver or kidney cancer.

The rearrangement uses TRBV4-1 and TRBJ1-1; possibly TRBD1 for D (6 bases). This CDR3 has 17 residues. Trimming shortened V by 1 base and J by 1 base, and 16 bases separated the two germline ends. Germline CDR1 and CDR2: MGHRA and YSYEKL. The CDR3 reads CASSQGRTVIPNTEAFF. As DNA, the CDR3 is TGCGCCAGCAGCCAAGGGAGGACAGTTATACCGAACACTGAAGCTTTCTTT.

This chain joins TRBV19 and TRBJ1-6; D is unresolved. The CDR3 contains 17 residues. CDR1 is LNHDA, CDR2 SQIVND, per germline (reference sequence). V was clipped by 3 bases and J by 7 bases, with 19 bases between them. The CDR3: CASSIFPNPAGNSPLHF. The CDR3 DNA follows: TGTGCCAGTAGTATCTTCCCTAATCCGGCGGGAAATTCACCCCTCCACTTT.

This clone appeared a few times. V is TRBV27 and J is TRBJ2-7, with a weak D call TRBD1 (6 bases). Trimming took 7 bases from V and 7 from J, leaving 29 bases between them. Germline loops: CDR1 MNHEY, CDR2 SMNVEV (reference sequence). This CDR3 is built from 17 residues. The CDR3 DNA sequence: TGTGCCAGCACCCCTTCCCAATGGACAGCTCCTCCGGGGGAGCAGTACTTC. Its translation is CASTPSQWTAPPGEQYF.

The J gene is TRBJ2-7, the V gene TRBV7-2; perhaps TRBD1 as D (7 bases). CDR1 is SGHTA and CDR2 is FQGNSA in the germline V gene. This CDR3 spans 17 amino acids. Between the trimmed V and J ends, which lost 5 bases and 7 bases, there was a span of 27 bases. The CDR3 nucleotides are TGTGCCAGCAGCCCCCCTGGGAGGACAGGTCGCTCCCGGGAGCAGTACTTC. Amino acids: CASSPPGRTGRSREQYF.

The V and J genes are TRBV5-4 and TRBJ1-4; D gene uncertain. The germline V and J ends were trimmed by 0 bases and 7 bases, with 10 bases remaining between them. This CDR3 region has 14 residues. Germline loops: CDR1 SGHNT, CDR2 YYREEE (reference sequence). The CDR3 bases are TGTGCCAGCAGCTTGGGGATAGAGAGTGAAAAACTGTTTTTT. Translation gives CASSLGIESEKLFF.

This chain links TRBV5-1 with TRBJ1-2, with D possibly matching TRBD1 (5 bases). Germline V gives CDR1 SGHRS, CDR2 YFSETQ. The CDR3 consists of 15 residues. V lost 0 bases, J lost 5 bases, and 14 bases lay in between. DNA for the CDR3: TGCGCCAGCAGCTTGGTGGGGCACAGCGAGTATGGCTACACCTTC. Its translation: CASSLVGHSEYGYTF.

This sequence joins TRBV6-5 and TRBJ2-5; D gene uncertain. The V and J ends lost 2 bases and 1 base respectively, with 8 bases between them. Germline V gene data show CDR1 as MNHEY and CDR2 as SVGAGI. The CDR3 sequence is 14 residues long. CDR3 region: CASSYPRPQETQYF. The CDR3 coding sequence is TGTGCCAGCAGTTACCCTAGACCCCAAGAGACCCAGTACTTC.